One sample yielded the 18 T cell receptor beta chains listed below, sequenced in a study of T cells in women clearing cervical HPV infection. Generated by immunoSEQ multiplex PCR, the TCRdb table keeps only in-frame clones and is missing some. This sample contains fewer than 50,000 clones. Sequenced: blood buffy coat. These TCRs come from a woman aged 18 to 69 with a cervical HPV16 infection that either progressed to CIN3+ or cleared (not recorded which).

About this clone itself: The CDR3 is cut off 3 residues early in the read; its end comes from the germline J gene. V is TRBV10-3 and J is TRBJ2-5; possibly TRBD2 for D (5 bases). V was trimmed by 6 bases and J by 1 base, leaving 12 bases between them. This CDR3 contains 14 residues. CDR1 is ENHRY, CDR2 SYGVKD, per germline. The CDR3 is CAISTTNPQETQYF. CDR3 bases read: TGTGCCATCAGCACGACTAACCCCCAAGAGACC.

Notes on this clone: The read stops 3 residues short of the end of the CDR3; the missing end is completed from the germline J gene. The chain combines TRBV20-1 with TRBJ2-1; TRBD2 aligns across 10 bases. J lost 7 bases, V lost 6 bases, and 6 bases had no gene match. Germline CDR1 is DFQATT and CDR2 is SNEGSKA (reference sequence). The CDR3 runs 13 residues. The DNA read from the CDR3 is TGCAGTGCGCCGGGACTAGCGACTAATGAG. Amino acids: CSAPGLATNE. The whole CDR3 is CSAPGLATNEQFF.

For this clone: The CDR3 end lies 3 residues beyond the end of the read and is filled in from the germline J gene. The V call is TRBV10-2, the J call TRBJ2-5, with unresolved D. Germline CDR1 reads WSHSY; CDR2 reads SAAADI. The CDR3 is 14 residues long. V lost 2 bases and J lost 2, with 9 bases in between. CDR3 in amino acids: CASSEVGRQETQYF. CDR3 DNA (partial): TGCGCCAGCAGTGAGGTGGGCAGGCAAGAGACC.

Worth noting for this clone: The sequenced fragment ends 3 residues before the CDR3 boundary, so the rest is inferred from the germline J gene. The V gene is TRBV18, the J gene TRBJ2-4, with 11 bases that match TRBD1. CDR1 and CDR2 from the germline V gene are KGHSH and LQKENI. The CDR3 sequence is 15 residues long. CDR3 amino acids: CASSYGQGANYGQYF. The sequenced part of the CDR3 DNA is TGTGCCAGCTCATACGGACAGGGGGCTAACTATGGT. The full variable domain, its missing parts supplied by reference TRBV18 and TRBJ2-4, is NAGVMQNPRHLVRRRGQEARLRCSPMKGHSHVYWYRQLPEEGLKFMVYLQKENIIDESGMPKERFSAEFPKEGPSILRIQQVVRGDSAAYFCASSYGQGANYGQYFGAGTRLSVL.

Remarks on this clone: Sequencing ends 3 residues short of the CDR3 end; the germline J gene provides the rest. The rearrangement joins TRBV5-6 to TRBJ2-3; tentative D call: TRBD2 (6 bases). Germline loops: CDR1 SGHDT, CDR2 YYEEEE. Trimming removed 5 bases at V and 2 bases at J, with 9 bases between. This CDR3 comprises 13 residues. CDR3 bases read: TGTGCCAGCAGTTGGGGACTCACAGATACG. This translates into CASSWGLTDT. The complete CDR3 sequence is CASSWGLTDTQYF.

A word on this clone: Sequencing ends 3 residues short of the CDR3 end; the germline J gene provides the rest. The chain has TRBV10-3 and TRBJ1-5; D is unclear. With 4 bases removed from V and 4 bases from J, the gap between germline ends came to 5 bases. The CDR3 spans 12 residues. From germline, CDR1 is ENHRY and CDR2 SYGVKD. The sequenced part of the CDR3 DNA is TGTGCCATCAGTGCAACTAATCAGCCC. It codes for CAISATNQP. The entire CDR3 reads CAISATNQPQHF.

A word on this clone: Read sequence stops 3 residues before the CDR3 end, and the germline J gene provides the missing end. The chain combines TRBV7-7 with TRBJ1-1; D not certain. CDR1 SSHAT and CDR2 FNYEAQ come from the germline V gene (reference sequence). V lost 5 bases and J 3 bases, leaving 10 bases between the germline ends. The CDR3 contains 13 residues. The sequenced CDR3 bases are TGTGCCAGCAGCCTAAACAGCTACACTGAA. Its translation: CASSLNSYTE. The whole CDR3 protein reads CASSLNSYTEAFF.

In regard to this clone: The CDR3 end falls 3 residues outside the read, so it is completed with the germline J gene. The J gene is TRBJ1-6, the V gene TRBV2; D uncertain. CDR1 SNHLY and CDR2 FYNNEI come from the germline V gene. CDR3 length equals 14 residues. The V end lost 5 bases, the J end lost 5 bases, and 10 bases lay between the germline ends. CDR3 loop: CASSTTINNSPLHF. The covered CDR3 bases are TGTGCCAGCAGTACGACAATCAATAATTCACCC.

On this clone: From the germline J gene comes the end of the CDR3, since the read stops 3 residues before it. This chain connects TRBV28 to TRBJ1-4; D gene uncertain. Per the germline V gene, CDR1 is MDHEN and CDR2 is SYDVKM. The V and J ends lost 2 bases and 8 bases respectively, with 18 bases between them. The CDR3 loop spans 16 amino acids. The DNA read from the CDR3 is TGTGCCAGCAGTTTAAATTCTGCGGGCGTCAGAGAAAAA. Protein: CASSLNSAGVREK. The whole CDR3 sequence reads CASSLNSAGVREKLFF.

Remarks on this clone: The read ends 3 residues before the CDR3 terminus; that terminus is restored from the germline J gene. The chain uses TRBV11-3 and TRBJ2-7, with TRBD1 matching 7 bases. Germline V gene data show CDR1 as SGHNT and CDR2 as YENEEA. V lost 5 bases and J lost 6; bases outside the gene matches: 10. This CDR3 comprises 14 residues. CDR3 DNA (partial): TGTGCCAGCAGCATCACAGGGGTTTCTAGCGAG. This encodes CASSITGVSSE. The full CDR3 sequence reads CASSITGVSSEQYF.

In regard to this clone: Coverage ceases 3 residues before the CDR3 finishes, and the germline J gene fills in the end. The chain employs TRBV5-1 and TRBJ2-5; 9 bases are shared with TRBD2. The V gene's germline CDR1 is SGHRS and CDR2 YFSETQ. The CDR3 contains 16 residues. The V segment lost 7 bases and the J segment 1 base; nucleotides outside the gene matches: 11. CDR3 DNA (partial): TGCGCCAGCTACCTCGGGGGACTAGCCCTCCAAGAGACC. Protein: CASYLGGLALQET. The full-length CDR3 reads as CASYLGGLALQETQYF.

For this clone: With the read ending 3 residues before the CDR3 end, the germline J gene is used to fill in that end. The V and J genes are TRBV11-1 and TRBJ1-1; TRBD1 might be the D (5 bases). CDR3 length: 15 residues. Trimming pared 2 bases from V and 5 bases from J, leaving 15 bases between. Per the germline V gene, CDR1 is SGHAT and CDR2 is FQDESV (reference sequence). The sequenced CDR3 bases are TGTGCCAGCAGCTTACATGGGCCAGGGAGTACTGAA. Its protein is CASSLHGPGSTE. The full CDR3 protein reads CASSLHGPGSTEAFF.

Comments on this clone: The read gets to within 3 residues of the CDR3 end, and the germline J gene fills in the rest. The chain joins TRBV6-1 to TRBJ2-7; unclear D gene. Trimming left V 2 bases short and J 5 bases short, with 13 bases between. This CDR3 has 14 residues. CDR1 is MNHNS and CDR2 is SASEGT in the germline V gene. CDR3 bases read: TGTGCCAGCAGTGAACGTCGACTGAACGACGAG. Its translation is CASSERRLNDE. The CDR3 in its entirety is CASSERRLNDEQYF.

A remark on this clone: The missing CDR3 end, 3 residues past where the read stops, is filled in from the germline J gene. The chain carries TRBV4-1 and TRBJ1-1; TRBD1 agrees at 8 bases. The CDR3 is 13 amino acids. Losses at the gene ends were 4 bases for V and 4 bases for J; bases not matched to a gene: 2. Looked up from germline, CDR1 is MGHRA and CDR2 is YSYEKL. CDR3 DNA (partial): TGCGCCAGCAGCCTCACAGGGGGCACTGAA. As protein: CASSLTGGTE. The full CDR3 sequence reads CASSLTGGTEAFF.

A word on this clone: The read stops 3 residues short of the end of the CDR3; the missing end is completed from the germline J gene. V usage is TRBV30 and J usage is TRBJ2-7; 9 bases agree with TRBD1. The CDR3 runs to 11 residues. The V gene end was trimmed by 8 bases and the J gene end by 3 bases; junction bases not matched to a gene: 2. Germline values: CDR1 GTSNPN, CDR2 SVGIG (reference sequence). The CDR3 bases that were read are TGTGCCCAGGGACAGGGCTACGAG. Its translation: CAQGQGYE. The CDR3 as a whole reads CAQGQGYEQYF.

Comments on this clone: The read terminates 3 residues ahead of where the CDR3 ends, so the germline J gene completes it. The chain has TRBV18 and TRBJ2-7, with 8 bases lining up with TRBD1. V gave up 2 bases and J gave up 2 bases; unmatched junction bases: 5. The CDR3 sequence is 15 residues long. Germline values: CDR1 KGHSH, CDR2 LQKENI. CDR3 sequence reads: CASSPSRDRTYEQYF. CDR3 DNA (partial): TGTGCCAGCTCACCATCCCGGGACAGGACCTACGAG.

As for this clone: The read gets to within 3 residues of the CDR3 end, and the germline J gene fills in the rest. The V and J genes are TRBV5-1 and TRBJ2-1, with 8 bases lining up with TRBD2. This CDR3 is 15 amino acids long. Germline assignment: CDR1 SGHRS and CDR2 YFSETQ. Germline trimming cut 4 bases from V and 4 bases from J; bases unmatched to any gene: 7. Partial CDR3 DNA: TGCGCCAGCAGCGTCCGCACTAGCGGATACAATGAG. Translated: CASSVRTSGYNE. The CDR3 in full is CASSVRTSGYNEQFF.

Worth noting for this clone: Coverage ceases 3 residues before the CDR3 finishes, and the germline J gene fills in the end. V is TRBV7-9 and J is TRBJ2-1; 8 nucleotides align to TRBD2. CDR1 and CDR2 from the germline V gene are SEHNR and FQNEAQ (reference sequence). The CDR3 is 15 residues long. V gave up 1 base and J gave up 8 bases; unmatched junction bases: 7. The CDR3 loop reads CASSLVRAGAYEQFF. Partial CDR3 DNA: TGTGCCAGCAGCTTAGTTCGAGCGGGAGCATATGAG.